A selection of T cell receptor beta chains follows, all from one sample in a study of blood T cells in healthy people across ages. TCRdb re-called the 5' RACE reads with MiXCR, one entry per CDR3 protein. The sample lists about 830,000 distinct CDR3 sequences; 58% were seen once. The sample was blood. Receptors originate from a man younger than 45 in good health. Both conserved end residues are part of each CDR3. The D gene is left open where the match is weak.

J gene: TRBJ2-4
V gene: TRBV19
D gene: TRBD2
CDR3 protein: CASRWTSGSYGQYF

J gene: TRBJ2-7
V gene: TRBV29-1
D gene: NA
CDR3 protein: CSVTENQVLEQYF

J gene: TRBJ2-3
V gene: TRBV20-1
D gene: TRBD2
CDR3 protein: CSARDQRLAGSPKGPDTQYF

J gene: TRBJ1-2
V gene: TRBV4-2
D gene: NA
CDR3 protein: CASSQGTDNYGYTF

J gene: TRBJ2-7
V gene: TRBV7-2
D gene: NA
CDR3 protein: CASSHKGDPGYEQYF

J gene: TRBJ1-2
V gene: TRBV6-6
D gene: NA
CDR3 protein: CASSYGEGWYGYTF

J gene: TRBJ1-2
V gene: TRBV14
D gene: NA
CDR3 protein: CASSQVKGGYYGYTF

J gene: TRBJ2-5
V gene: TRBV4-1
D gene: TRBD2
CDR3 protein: CASSQEGLAAQETQYF

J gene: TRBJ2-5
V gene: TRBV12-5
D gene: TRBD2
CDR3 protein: CASGPGPGGGETQYF

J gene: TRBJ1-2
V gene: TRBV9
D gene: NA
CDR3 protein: CASSGTRDYGYTF

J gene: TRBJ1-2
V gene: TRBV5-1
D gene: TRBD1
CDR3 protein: CASTITGDYGYTF

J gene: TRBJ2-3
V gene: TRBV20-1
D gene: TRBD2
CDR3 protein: CSAVTPAGGKFETDTQYF

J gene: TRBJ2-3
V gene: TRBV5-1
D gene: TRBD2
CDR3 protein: CASSESPLSGGNTDTQYF

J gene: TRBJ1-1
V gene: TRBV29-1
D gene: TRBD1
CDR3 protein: CSVRPGTGTGNTEAFF

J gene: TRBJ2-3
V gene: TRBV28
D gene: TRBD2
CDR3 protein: CASSSPRTSGAPATQYF

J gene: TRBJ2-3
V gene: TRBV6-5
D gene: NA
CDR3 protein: CASSYSTEGTQITQYF

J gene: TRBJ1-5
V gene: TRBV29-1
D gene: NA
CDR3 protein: CSVGEVDQPQHF

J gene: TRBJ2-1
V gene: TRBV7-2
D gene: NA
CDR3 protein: CASSLRGIGDNEQFF

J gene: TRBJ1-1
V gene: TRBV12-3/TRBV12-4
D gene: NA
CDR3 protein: CASSPQGRVWTEAFF

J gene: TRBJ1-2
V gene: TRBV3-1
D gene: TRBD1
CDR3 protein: CASSQDIGTDTGGYTF

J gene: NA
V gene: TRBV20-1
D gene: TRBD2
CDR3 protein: CSATGTSGDQGTQYF

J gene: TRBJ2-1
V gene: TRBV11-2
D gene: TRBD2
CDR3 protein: CASSDAFERGNNEQFF

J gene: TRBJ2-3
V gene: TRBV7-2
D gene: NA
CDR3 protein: CASSLVAGTQYF

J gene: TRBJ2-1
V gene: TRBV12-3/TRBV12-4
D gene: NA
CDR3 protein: CASGMTVSYDEQFF

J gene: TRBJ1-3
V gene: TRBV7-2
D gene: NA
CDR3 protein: CASSSGRSSGNTIYF

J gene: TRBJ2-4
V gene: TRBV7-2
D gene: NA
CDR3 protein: CASSLVPTLETGQYF

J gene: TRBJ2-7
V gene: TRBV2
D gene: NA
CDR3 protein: CASHRALTYEQYF